The 9 T cell receptor beta chains reported below all come from one sample, sequenced in a study of T cell responses to AZD1222 COVID-19 vaccine. Clones were sequenced by immunoSEQ multiplex PCR, and TCRdb holds only the in-frame ones, with some missing. The table lists roughly 120,000 clones, 86% of them singletons, with around 17% in the top ten. Specimen: peripheral blood, collected 28 days after the second AZD1222 dose. These receptor sequences come from an adult who received the AZD1222 COVID-19 vaccine.

This clone was observed a handful of times. The V call is TRBV7-8, the J call TRBJ2-1, with D hard to call. This CDR3 has 12 amino acids. Looked up from germline, CDR1 is SGHVS and CDR2 is FQNEAQ. With 6 bases removed from V and 7 bases from J, the gap between germline ends came to 10 bases. The CDR3, as DNA: TGTGCCAGCAGTCAACGTCTTAATGAGCAGTTCTTC. Amino acids: CASSQRLNEQFF.

This chain joins TRBV2 and TRBJ2-3; D ambiguous. Trimming took 3 bases from V and 12 from J, leaving 13 bases between them. CDR1 is SNHLY, CDR2 FYNNEI, per germline. The CDR3 runs to 12 residues. As DNA, the CDR3 is TGTGCCAGCAGTGATGTCGTCGACTCTCAGTATTTT. Its protein product is CASSDVVDSQYF.

CDR3 protein: CASSRLAGTTDTQYF. The CDR3 DNA is TGTGCCAGCAGCCGACTAGCGGGTACGACAGATACGCAGTATTTT. V usage is TRBV14 and J usage is TRBJ2-3; 10 bases fit TRBD2. The CDR3 contains 15 residues. V shed 4 bases and J 3 bases; nucleotides not matched to a gene: 4. CDR1 is SGHDN and CDR2 is FVKESK in the germline V gene.

The chain combines TRBV5-1 with TRBJ1-2; D gene unclear. V was shortened by 7 bases and J by 1 base, with 17 bases between the two germline ends. The CDR3 is 15 residues long. Germline CDR1 and CDR2: SGHRS and YFSETQ. The DNA of the CDR3 is TGCGCCAGCTGCCGTAGGGAATGCGATAACTATGGCTACACCTTC. Translating gives CASCRRECDNYGYTF.

In this sample, this clone turned up a few times. The chain links TRBV4-3 to TRBJ2-5; D ambiguous. There are 16 residues in the CDR3. Per germline, CDR1 LGHNA and CDR2 YSLEER. Trimming removed 0 bases at V and 5 bases at J, with 16 bases between. This CDR3 is CASSQDGLAAGETQYF. As DNA, the CDR3 is TGCGCCAGCAGCCAAGATGGCTTGGCCGCTGGGGAGACCCAGTACTTC.

The rearrangement links TRBV7-9 to TRBJ1-1; possible D gene TRBD1, 5 bases. Germline CDR1 reads SEHNR; CDR2 reads FQNEAQ (reference sequence). The CDR3 has 13 residues. Trimming took off 6 bases at V and 4 bases at J, with 12 bases between the two ends. The CDR3 DNA sequence: TGTGCCAGCAGAATCAGGGAGGGCACTGAAGCTTTCTTT. Amino acid sequence: CASRIREGTEAFF.

The rearrangement uses TRBV24-1 and TRBJ1-4; D is undetermined. This CDR3 spans 15 amino acids. The germline CDR1 and CDR2 sequences are KGHDR and SFDVKD. Trimming pared 2 bases from V and 8 bases from J, leaving 14 bases between. The CDR3 bases are TGTGCCACCAGTGATTCCCTAACGGACGGGGAAAAACTGTTTTTT. It is translated as CATSDSLTDGEKLFF.

J is TRBJ2-2 and V is TRBV5-1, with 7 bases that match TRBD1. Germline loops: CDR1 SGHRS, CDR2 YFSETQ. V gave up 4 bases and J gave up 5 bases; unmatched junction bases: 5. The length of the CDR3 is 14 residues. CDR3 region: CASSEAQGTGELFF. The CDR3 DNA sequence: TGCGCCAGCAGCGAAGCACAGGGGACCGGGGAGCTGTTTTTT.

This clone is a singleton in its sample. The V and J genes are TRBV11-2 and TRBJ1-5; D is ambiguous. Trimming cost V 1 base and J 4 bases, with 5 bases left between them. Germline CDR1 is SGHAT and CDR2 is FQNNGV. The CDR3 extends over 13 amino acids. The CDR3 sequence: CASSLGPNQPQHF. CDR3 coding DNA: TGTGCCAGCAGCTTAGGACCAAATCAGCCCCAGCATTTT.